This T cell receptor beta chain emerged from a study of T cells in Graves' hyperthyroidism and ophthalmopathy. Authors of the study amplified TCR beta CDR3 regions from RNA transcripts. The TCR CDR3 first-round RT-PCR relied on the HTBI primer set. One entry per CDR3 protein, called by TCRdb with MiXCR from the multiplex PCR reads. The sample lists hundreds of thousands of distinct CDR3 sequences; about 14% were seen once. This clonotype appeared many times. The antigen remains undetermined. Germline V lookup: CDR1 KGHDR, CDR2 SFDVKD. The CDR3 spans 13 residues. Germline trimming cut 9 bases from V and 8 bases from J; bases unmatched to any gene: 2. Findings and caveats of the study: Within blood appeared most thyroid clonotypes that had expanded above 0.001.

Those patients with uncontrolled infection, other autoimmune disease, pregnancy or lactation were excluded. The V and J genes are TRBV24-1 and TRBJ2-1; 14 positions agree with TRBD2. The receptor was isolated from a woman between 18 and 30 years old with Graves' hyperthyroidism. Sequencing used blood. For the CDR3, the DNA is TGTGCCACCGGGACTAGCGGGAGCGATGAGCAGTTCTTC. Its protein product is CATGTSGSDEQFF.